Listed below are T cell receptor beta chains from one sample, sequenced in a study of OX40 agonist ivuxolimab in advanced cancers. The assay was immunoSEQ multiplex PCR, and TCRdb's table has in-frame clones only and misses some. Of around 80,000 clones listed, roughly 87% are singletons. The sequenced sample was CD4+ or CD8+ T cells sorted from blood, obtained in a trial of the OX40 agonist ivuxolimab. These receptors were obtained from an adult with an advanced solid tumor such as melanoma, head and neck, liver or kidney cancer. Each CDR3 is given with its conserved first and last residue. A D gene is named only where the DNA matches it firmly. The size field is filled for only some rows; it gives once, few, many or a size class.

d_call	clone_size	v_call	cdr3_aa
TRBD1	NA	TRBV7-9	CASSPTGVGEKLFF
NA	NA	TRBV7-2	CASSPGGSYEQYF
NA	NA	TRBV30	CAWRRGSYLSGANVLTF
NA	NA	TRBV5-1	CASSTIQGPSSTDTQYF
TRBD1	NA	TRBV5-1	CASSAGGQGVYEQYF
TRBD2	once	TRBV6-1	CASRGLVAGNTYEQYF
NA	NA	TRBV11-3	CASSQRGFRSNEQFF
NA	NA	TRBV12-1	CASRPGTGESTNEKLFF
NA	NA	TRBV6-5	CANPNLVDEQFF
NA	NA	TRBV5-1	CASSSEPYESPLHF
NA	NA	TRBV5-5	CASSLAPGAYYEQYF
TRBD2	NA	TRBV11-2	CASRGTSGRAPFAFF
NA	NA	TRBV5-1	CASSYRTADDYGYTF
NA	NA	TRBV6-5	CASSYSGGPKNTEAFF
NA	NA	TRBV5-1	CASSYVQGYDTEAFF
NA	NA	TRBV27	CASSKQLSPLSSYEQYF
TRBD2	once	TRBV18	CASSPAGTSAPYEQYF
TRBD1	NA	TRBV6-4	CASSDRTGVGGYTF
NA	NA	TRBV19	CASSIPGIPNTIYF
NA	NA	TRBV2	CASSKGQVRDTEAFF
TRBD1	NA	TRBV18	CASSPSQGARTEAFF
NA	NA	TRBV23-1	CASSQNTANTGELFF
NA	NA	TRBV9	CASSVAPTGADTQYF
TRBD1	NA	TRBV7-8	CASSLAAGTGYQPQHF
TRBD1	few	TRBV14	CASSQDRGPYEQYF
TRBD1	NA	TRBV5-4	CASSHDRVGEQFF
NA	NA	TRBV4-1	CASSRGTPGDTQYF
NA	NA	TRBV11-2	CASSLGVSGAGKTQYF
TRBD1	few	TRBV2	CASSRDRGVGYTF
TRBD2	once	TRBV11-3	CASSPRWGSGGATDTQYF
NA	NA	TRBV7-2	CASSLVPGTGSGYGYTF
TRBD2	NA	TRBV7-9	CASSPSGGPDTQYF
NA	NA	TRBV7-2	CASLRGAAWNTEAFF
NA	NA	TRBV6-5	CASHRGGTGELFF
NA	NA	TRBV5-6	CASSPTGHSGSYNEQFF
TRBD1	NA	TRBV6-6	CASSHDREPSYNEQFF
TRBD2	NA	TRBV9	CASSVGLAGVWEQYF
NA	few	TRBV27	CASSLGGTGNTIYF
NA	NA	TRBV19	CASSTRTWEAYEQYF
TRBD1	NA	TRBV30	CAWTDRGWYGYTF
TRBD1	NA	TRBV5-5	CASSPPMRGPYEQYF